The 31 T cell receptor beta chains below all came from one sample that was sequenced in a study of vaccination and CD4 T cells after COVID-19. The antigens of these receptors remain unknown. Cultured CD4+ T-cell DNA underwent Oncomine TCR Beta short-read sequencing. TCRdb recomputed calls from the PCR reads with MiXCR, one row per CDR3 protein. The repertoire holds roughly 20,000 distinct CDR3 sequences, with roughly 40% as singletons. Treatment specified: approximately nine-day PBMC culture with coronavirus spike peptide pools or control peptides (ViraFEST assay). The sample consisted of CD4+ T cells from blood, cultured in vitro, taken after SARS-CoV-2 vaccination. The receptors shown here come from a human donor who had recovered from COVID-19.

The CDR3 reads CASSLAGSKVETQYF. The CDR3 coding sequence is TGTGCCAGCAGCTTAGCTGGCAGTAAGGTAGAGACCCAGTACTTC. The chain is built from TRBV7-3 and TRBJ2-5; D unresolved. Trimming shortened V by 2 bases and J by 4 bases, and 14 bases separated the two germline ends. This CDR3 is 15 amino acids long. CDR1 is SGHTA, CDR2 FQGTGA, per germline.

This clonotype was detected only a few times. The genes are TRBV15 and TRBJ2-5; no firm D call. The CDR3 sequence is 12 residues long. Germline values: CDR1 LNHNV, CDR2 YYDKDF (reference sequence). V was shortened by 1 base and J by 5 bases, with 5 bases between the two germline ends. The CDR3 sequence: CATSRVEETQYF. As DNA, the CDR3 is TGTGCCACCAGCAGAGTTGAGGAGACCCAGTACTTC.

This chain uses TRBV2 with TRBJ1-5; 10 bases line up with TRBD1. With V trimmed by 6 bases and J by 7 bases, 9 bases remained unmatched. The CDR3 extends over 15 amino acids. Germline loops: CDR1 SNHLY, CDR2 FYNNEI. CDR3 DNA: TGTGCCAGCAGGACCGACAGGGGGCGTGAACAGCCCCAGCATTTT. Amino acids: CASRTDRGREQPQHF.

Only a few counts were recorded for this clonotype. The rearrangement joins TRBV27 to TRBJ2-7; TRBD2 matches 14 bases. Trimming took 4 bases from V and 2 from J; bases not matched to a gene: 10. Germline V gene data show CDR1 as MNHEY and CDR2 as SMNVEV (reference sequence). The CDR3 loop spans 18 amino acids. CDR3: CASSSRTSGRPHTYEQYF. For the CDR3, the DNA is TGTGCCAGCAGTTCGAGGACTAGCGGGAGGCCCCATACCTACGAGCAGTACTTC.

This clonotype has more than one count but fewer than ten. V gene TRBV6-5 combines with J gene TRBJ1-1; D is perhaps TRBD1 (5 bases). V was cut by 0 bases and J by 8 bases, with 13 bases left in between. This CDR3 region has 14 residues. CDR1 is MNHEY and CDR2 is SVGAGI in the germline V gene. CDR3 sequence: CASSYSGGTAEAFF. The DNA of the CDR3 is TGTGCCAGCAGTTACTCGGGTGGGACCGCCGAAGCTTTCTTT.

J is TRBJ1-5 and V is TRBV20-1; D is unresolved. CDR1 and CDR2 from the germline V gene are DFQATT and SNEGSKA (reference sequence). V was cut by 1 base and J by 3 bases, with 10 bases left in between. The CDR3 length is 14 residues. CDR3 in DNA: TGCAGTGCTAGAGGGGGAGGGAACAATCAGCCCCAGCATTTT. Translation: CSARGGGNNQPQHF.

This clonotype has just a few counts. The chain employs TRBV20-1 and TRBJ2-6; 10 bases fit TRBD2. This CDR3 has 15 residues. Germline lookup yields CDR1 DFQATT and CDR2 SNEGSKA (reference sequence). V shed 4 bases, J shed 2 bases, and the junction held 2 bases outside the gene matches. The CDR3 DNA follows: TGCAGTGCTAAGCTAGCGGGAGCTGGGGCCAACGTCCTGACTTTC. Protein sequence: CSAKLAGAGANVLTF.

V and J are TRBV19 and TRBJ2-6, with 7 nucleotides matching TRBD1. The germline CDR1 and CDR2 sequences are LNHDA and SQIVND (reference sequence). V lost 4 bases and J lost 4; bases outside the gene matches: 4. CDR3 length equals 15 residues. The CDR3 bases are TGTGCCAGTAGTACCACAGGGGCCGGGGCCAACGTCCTGACTTTC. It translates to CASSTTGAGANVLTF.

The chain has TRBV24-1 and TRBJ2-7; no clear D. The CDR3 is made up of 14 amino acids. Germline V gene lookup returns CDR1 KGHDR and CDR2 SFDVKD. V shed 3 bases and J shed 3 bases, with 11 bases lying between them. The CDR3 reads CATSDDLGGYEQYF. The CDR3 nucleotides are TGTGCCACCAGTGATGACCTCGGTGGCTACGAGCAGTACTTC.

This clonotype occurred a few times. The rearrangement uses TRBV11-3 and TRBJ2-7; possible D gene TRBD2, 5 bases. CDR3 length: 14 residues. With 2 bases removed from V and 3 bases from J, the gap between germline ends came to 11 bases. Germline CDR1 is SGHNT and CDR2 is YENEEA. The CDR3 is CASSLFGDSYEQYF. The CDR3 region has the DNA TGTGCCAGCAGCTTATTCGGGGATAGCTACGAGCAGTACTTC.

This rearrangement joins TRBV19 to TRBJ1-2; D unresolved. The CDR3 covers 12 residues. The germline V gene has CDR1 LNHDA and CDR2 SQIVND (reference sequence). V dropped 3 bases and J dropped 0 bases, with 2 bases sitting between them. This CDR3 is CASSITNYGYTF. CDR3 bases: TGTGCCAGTAGTATTACTAACTATGGCTACACCTTC.

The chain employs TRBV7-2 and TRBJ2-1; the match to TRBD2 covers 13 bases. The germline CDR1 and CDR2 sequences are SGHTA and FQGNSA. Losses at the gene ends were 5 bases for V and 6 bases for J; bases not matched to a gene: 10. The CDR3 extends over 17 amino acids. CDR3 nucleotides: TGTGCCAGCAGCGCACCTACTAGCGGGAGGGTGGGCAATGAGCAGTTCTTC. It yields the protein CASSAPTSGRVGNEQFF.

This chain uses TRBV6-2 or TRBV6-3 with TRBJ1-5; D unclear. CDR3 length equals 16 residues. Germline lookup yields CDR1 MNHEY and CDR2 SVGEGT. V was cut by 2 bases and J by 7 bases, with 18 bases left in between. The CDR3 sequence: CASSYTEVGLRQPQHF. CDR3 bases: TGTGCCAGCAGTTACACGGAGGTGGGTTTACGGCAGCCCCAGCATTTT.

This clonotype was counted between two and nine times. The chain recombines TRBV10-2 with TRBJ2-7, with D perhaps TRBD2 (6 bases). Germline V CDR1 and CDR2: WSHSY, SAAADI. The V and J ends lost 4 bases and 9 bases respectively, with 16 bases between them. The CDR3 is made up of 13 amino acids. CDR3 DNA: TGCGCCAGCAGTGGTTTGAAGATCGGGGGGCAGTACTTC. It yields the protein CASSGLKIGGQYF.

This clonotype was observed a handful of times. The CDR3 nucleotides read TGTGCCAGCAGTGTTGGGACAACCGGGGAGCTGTTTTTT. The encoded protein is CASSVGTTGELFF. The chain employs TRBV6-1 and TRBJ2-2; TRBD1 is a possible D gene (6 bases). CDR1 and CDR2 (germline): MNHNS, SASEGT. Trimming left V 4 bases short and J 5 bases short, with 8 bases between. This CDR3 contains 13 residues.

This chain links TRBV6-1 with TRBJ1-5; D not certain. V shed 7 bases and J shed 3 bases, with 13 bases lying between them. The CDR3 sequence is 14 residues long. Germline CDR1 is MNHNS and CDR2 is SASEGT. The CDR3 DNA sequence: TGTGCCAGCATCCAGGACGGCCCCAATCAGCCCCAGCATTTT. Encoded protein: CASIQDGPNQPQHF.

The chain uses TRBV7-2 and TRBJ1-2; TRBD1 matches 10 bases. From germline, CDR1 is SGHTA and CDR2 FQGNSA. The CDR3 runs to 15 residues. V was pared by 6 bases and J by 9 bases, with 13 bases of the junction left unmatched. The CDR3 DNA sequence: TGTGCCAGCAGATCGGACAGGGGGGGAAGGGATAGCTACACCTTC. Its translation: CASRSDRGGRDSYTF.

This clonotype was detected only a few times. CDR3 sequence: CASSLFDGALHF. CDR3 coding DNA: TGTGCCAGCAGTTTATTCGACGGAGCTCTCCACTTT. This chain uses TRBV27 with TRBJ1-6, with D unclear. The CDR3 has 12 amino acids. Trimming left V 1 base short and J 16 bases short, with 11 bases between. Germline V CDR1 and CDR2: MNHEY, SMNVEV (reference sequence).

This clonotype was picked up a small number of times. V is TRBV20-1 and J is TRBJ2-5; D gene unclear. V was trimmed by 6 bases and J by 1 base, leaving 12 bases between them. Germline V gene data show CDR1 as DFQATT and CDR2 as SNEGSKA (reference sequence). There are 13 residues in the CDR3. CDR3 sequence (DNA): TGCAGTGCGCAACCCCCGTCCCAAGAGACCCAGTACTTC. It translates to CSAQPPSQETQYF.

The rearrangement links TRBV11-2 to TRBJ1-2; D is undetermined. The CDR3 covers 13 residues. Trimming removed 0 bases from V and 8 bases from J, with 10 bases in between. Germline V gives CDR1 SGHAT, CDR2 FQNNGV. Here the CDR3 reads CASSLDAAGGYTF. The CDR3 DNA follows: TGTGCCAGCAGCTTAGACGCGGCGGGAGGCTACACCTTC.

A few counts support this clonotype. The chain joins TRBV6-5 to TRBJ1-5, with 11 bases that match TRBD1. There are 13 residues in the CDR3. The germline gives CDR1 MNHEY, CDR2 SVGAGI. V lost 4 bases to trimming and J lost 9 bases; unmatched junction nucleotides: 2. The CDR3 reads CASSWDRGAPQHF. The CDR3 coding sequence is TGTGCCAGCAGTTGGGACAGGGGGGCGCCCCAGCATTTT.

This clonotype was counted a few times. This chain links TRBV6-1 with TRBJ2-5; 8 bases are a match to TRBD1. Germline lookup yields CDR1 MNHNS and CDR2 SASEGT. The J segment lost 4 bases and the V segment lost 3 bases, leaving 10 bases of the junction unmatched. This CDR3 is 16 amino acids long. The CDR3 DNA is TGTGCCAGCAGTGAGGGTGGACAGGGTGGGCGAGAGACCCAGTACTTC. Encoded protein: CASSEGGQGGRETQYF.

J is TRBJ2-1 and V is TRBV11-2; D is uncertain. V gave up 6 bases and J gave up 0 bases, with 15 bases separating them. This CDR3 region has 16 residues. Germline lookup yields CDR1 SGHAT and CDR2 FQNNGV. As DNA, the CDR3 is TGTGCCAGCAGAAAGTCCCAGATCGGCTCCTACAATGAGCAGTTCTTC. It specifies CASRKSQIGSYNEQFF.

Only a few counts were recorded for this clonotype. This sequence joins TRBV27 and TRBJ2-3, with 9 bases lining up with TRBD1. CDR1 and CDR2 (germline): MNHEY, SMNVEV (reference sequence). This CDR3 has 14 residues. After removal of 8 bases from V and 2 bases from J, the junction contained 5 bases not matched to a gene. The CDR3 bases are TGTGCCAGCCGAAGGACAGGGGACACAGATACGCAGTATTTT. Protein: CASRRTGDTDTQYF.

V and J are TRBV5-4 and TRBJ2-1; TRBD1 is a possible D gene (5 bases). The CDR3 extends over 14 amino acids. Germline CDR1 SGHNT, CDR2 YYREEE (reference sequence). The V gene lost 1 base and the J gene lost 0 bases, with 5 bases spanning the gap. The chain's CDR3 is CASSLQGSYNEQFF. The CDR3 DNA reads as TGTGCCAGCAGCTTGCAGGGCTCCTACAATGAGCAGTTCTTC.

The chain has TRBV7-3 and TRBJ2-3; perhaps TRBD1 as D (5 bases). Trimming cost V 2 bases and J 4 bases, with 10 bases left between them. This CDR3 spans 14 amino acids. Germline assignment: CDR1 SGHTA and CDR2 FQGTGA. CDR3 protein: CASSLLSRADTQYF. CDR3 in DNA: TGTGCCAGCAGCTTACTCTCCAGGGCAGATACGCAGTATTTT.

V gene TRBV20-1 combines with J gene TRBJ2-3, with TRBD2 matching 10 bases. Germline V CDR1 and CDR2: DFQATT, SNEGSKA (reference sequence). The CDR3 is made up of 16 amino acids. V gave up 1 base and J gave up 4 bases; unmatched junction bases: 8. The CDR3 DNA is TGCAGTGCTAGAGGTGCTAGCGGGAGACCAGCAGATACGCAGTATTTT. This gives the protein CSARGASGRPADTQYF.

CDR3 protein: CATSDRTGGDEQFF. The CDR3, as DNA: TGTGCCACCAGTGACAGGACAGGGGGCGATGAGCAGTTCTTC. The chain couples TRBV24-1 to TRBJ2-1; 11 nucleotides line up with TRBD1. CDR3 size: 14 residues. Germline V lookup: CDR1 KGHDR, CDR2 SFDVKD. J gave up 8 bases and V 4 bases, and 3 bases lay outside the gene matches.

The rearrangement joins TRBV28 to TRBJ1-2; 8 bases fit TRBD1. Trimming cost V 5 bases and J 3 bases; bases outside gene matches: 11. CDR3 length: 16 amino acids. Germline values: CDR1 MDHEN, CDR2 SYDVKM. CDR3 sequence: CASSHDPGQADYGYTF. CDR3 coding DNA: TGTGCCAGCAGTCACGACCCGGGACAGGCCGACTATGGCTACACCTTC.

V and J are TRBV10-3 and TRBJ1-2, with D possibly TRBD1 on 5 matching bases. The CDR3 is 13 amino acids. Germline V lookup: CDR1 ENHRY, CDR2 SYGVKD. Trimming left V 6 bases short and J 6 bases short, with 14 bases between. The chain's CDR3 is CAIRGTERDGYTF. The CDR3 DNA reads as TGTGCCATCAGGGGGACGGAACGAGATGGCTACACCTTC.

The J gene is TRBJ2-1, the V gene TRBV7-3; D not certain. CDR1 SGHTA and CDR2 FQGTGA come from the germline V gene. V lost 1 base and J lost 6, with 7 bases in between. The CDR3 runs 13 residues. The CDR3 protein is CASSLILSNEQFF. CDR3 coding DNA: TGTGCCAGCAGCTTAATTCTGTCCAATGAGCAGTTCTTC.